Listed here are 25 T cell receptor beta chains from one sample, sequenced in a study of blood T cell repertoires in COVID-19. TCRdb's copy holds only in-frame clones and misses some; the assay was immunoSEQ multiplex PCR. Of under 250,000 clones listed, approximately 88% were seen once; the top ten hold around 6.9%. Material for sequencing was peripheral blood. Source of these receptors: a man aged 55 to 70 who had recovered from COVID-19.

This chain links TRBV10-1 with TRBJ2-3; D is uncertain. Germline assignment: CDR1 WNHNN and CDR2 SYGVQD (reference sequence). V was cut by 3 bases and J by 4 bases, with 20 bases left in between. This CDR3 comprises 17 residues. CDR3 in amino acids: CASSELPNSIRADTQYF. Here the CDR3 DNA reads TGCGCCAGCAGTGAACTGCCGAACAGTATACGTGCAGATACGCAGTATTTT.

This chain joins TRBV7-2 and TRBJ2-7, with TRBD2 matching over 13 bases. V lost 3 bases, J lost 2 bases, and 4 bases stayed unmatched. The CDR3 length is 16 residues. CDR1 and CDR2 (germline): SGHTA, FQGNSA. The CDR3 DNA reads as TGTGCCAGCAGCTTTGGACTAGCGGGAGCCCCCTACGAGCAGTACTTC. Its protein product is CASSFGLAGAPYEQYF.

The CDR3 DNA follows: TGTGCCAGCAGCGAGGGACTAGCGGTTTACAATGAGCAGTTCTTC. Its translation: CASSEGLAVYNEQFF. The genes are TRBV5-5 and TRBJ2-1, with 11 bases matching TRBD2. The CDR3 is made up of 15 amino acids. Germline V gives CDR1 SGHKS, CDR2 YYEKEE (reference sequence). After removal of 4 bases from V and 4 bases from J, the junction contained 4 bases not matched to a gene.

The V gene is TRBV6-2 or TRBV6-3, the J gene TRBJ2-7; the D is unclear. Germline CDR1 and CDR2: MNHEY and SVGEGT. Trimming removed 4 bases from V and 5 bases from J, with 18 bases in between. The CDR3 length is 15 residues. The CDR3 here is CASSSSQYSRDEQYF. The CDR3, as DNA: TGTGCCAGCAGTTCCTCCCAGTATTCACGGGACGAGCAGTACTTC.

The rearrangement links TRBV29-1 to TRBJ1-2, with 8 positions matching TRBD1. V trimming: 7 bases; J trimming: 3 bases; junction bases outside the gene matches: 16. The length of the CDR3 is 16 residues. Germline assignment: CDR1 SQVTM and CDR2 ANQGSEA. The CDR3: CSADTGQGSLYYGYTF. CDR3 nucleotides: TGCAGCGCCGATACCGGACAGGGAAGTCTTTACTATGGCTACACCTTC. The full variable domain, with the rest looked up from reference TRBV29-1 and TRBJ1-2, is SAVISQKPSRDICQRGTSLTIQCQVDSQVTMMFWYRQQPGQSLTLIATANQGSEATYESGFVIDKFPISRPNLTFSTLTVSNMSPEDSSIYLCSADTGQGSLYYGYTFGSGTRLTVV.

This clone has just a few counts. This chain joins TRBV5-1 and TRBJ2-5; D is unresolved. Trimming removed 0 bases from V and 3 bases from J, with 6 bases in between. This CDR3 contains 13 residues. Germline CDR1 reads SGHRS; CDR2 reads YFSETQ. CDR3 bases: TGCGCCAGCAGCTTGGCCAGAAAAGAGACCCAGTACTTC. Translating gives CASSLARKETQYF.

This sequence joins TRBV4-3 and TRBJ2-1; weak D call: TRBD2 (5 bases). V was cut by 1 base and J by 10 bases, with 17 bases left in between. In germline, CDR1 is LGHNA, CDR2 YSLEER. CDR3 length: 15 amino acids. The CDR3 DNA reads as TGCGCCAGCAGCCAAGGCTTACCGGACTTCACCGAGCAGTTCTTC. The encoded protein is CASSQGLPDFTEQFF.

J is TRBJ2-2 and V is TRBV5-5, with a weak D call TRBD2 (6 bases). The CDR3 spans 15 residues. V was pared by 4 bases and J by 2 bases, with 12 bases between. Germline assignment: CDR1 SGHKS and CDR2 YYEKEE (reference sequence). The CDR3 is CASSTTRINTGELFF. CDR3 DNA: TGTGCCAGCAGCACGACTAGGATAAACACCGGGGAGCTGTTTTTT.

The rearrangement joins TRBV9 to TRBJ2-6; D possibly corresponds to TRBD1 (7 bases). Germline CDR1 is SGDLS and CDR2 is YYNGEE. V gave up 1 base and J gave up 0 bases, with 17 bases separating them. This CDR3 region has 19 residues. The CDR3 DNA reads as TGTGCCAGCAGCGTAAGGAGGGGGCGAGCCAACTCTGGGGCCAACGTCCTGACTTTC. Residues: CASSVRRGRANSGANVLTF.

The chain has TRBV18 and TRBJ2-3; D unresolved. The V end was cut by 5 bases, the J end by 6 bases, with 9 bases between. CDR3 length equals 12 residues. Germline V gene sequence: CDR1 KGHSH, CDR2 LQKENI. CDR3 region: CASSALADTQYF. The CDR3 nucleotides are TGTGCCAGCTCAGCTCTCGCGGATACGCAGTATTTT.

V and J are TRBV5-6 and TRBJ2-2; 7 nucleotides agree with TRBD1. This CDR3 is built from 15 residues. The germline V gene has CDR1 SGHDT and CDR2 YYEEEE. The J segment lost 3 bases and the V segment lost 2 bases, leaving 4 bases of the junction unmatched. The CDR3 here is CASSFRDRHTGELFF. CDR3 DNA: TGTGCCAGCAGCTTCCGGGACAGACACACCGGGGAGCTGTTTTTT.

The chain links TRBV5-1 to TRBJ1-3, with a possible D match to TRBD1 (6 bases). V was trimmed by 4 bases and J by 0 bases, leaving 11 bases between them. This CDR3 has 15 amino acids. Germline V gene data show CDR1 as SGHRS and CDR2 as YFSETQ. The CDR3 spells CASSEGHGSGNTIYF. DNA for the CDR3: TGCGCCAGCAGCGAGGGACACGGCTCTGGAAACACCATATATTTT.

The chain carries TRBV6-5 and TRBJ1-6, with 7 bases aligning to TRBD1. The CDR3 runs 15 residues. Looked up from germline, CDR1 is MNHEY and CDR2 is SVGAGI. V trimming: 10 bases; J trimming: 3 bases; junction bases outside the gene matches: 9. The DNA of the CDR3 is TGTGCCACCTCAGGGGGGCTGAACTATAATTCACCCCTCCACTTT. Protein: CATSGGLNYNSPLHF.

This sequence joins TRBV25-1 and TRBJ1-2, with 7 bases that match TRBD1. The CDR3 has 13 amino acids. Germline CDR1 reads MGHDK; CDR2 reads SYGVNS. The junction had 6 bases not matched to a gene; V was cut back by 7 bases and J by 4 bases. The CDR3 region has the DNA TGTGCCAGCACCGCCGGGACAGCCTATGGCTACACCTTC. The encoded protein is CASTAGTAYGYTF.

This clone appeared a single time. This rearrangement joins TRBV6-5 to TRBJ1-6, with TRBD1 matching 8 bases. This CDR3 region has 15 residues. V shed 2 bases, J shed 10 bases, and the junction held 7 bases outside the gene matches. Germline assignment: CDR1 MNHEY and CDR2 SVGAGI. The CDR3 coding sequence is TGTGCCAGCAGTTACCCGGACAGGGTATTCTCACCCCTCCACTTT. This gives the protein CASSYPDRVFSPLHF.

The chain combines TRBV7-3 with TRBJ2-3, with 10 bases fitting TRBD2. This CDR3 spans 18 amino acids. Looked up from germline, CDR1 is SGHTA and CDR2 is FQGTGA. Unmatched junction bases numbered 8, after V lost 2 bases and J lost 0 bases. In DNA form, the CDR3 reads TGTGCCAGCAGCTTACAGGCAATAGCGGGGGGTAGCACAGATACGCAGTATTTT. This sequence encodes CASSLQAIAGGSTDTQYF.

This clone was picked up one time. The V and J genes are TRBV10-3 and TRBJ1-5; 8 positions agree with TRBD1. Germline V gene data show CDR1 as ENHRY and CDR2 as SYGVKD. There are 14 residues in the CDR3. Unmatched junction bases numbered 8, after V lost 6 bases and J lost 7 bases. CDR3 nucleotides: TGTGCCATCAGCGAAGCAGGGGGCGGGCAGCCCCAGCATTTT. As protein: CAISEAGGGQPQHF.

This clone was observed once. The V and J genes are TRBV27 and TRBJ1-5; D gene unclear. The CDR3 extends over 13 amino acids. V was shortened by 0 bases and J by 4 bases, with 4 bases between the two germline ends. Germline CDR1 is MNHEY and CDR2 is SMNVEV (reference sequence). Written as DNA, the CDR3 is TGTGCCAGCAGTTTATCTCCAAATCAGCCCCAGCATTTT. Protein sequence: CASSLSPNQPQHF.

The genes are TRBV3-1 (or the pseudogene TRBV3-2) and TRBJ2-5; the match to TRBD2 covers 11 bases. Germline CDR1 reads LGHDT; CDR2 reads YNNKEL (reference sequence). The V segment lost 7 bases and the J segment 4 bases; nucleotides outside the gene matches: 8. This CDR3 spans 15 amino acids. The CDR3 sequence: CASTSRLAGLETQYF. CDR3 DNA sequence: TGTGCCAGCACCTCCCGACTAGCGGGGCTAGAGACCCAGTACTTC.

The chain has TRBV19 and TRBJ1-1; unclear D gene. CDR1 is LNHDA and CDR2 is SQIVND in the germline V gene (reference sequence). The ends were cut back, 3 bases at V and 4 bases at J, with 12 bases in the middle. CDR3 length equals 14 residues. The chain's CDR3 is CASSMRDSITEAFF. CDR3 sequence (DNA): TGTGCCAGTAGTATGAGGGATTCTATCACTGAAGCTTTCTTT.

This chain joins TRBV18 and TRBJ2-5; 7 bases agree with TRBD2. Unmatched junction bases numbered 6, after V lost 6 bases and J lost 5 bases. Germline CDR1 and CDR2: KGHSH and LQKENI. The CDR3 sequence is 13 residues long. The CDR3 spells CASSPQGGETQYF. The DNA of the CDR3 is TGTGCCAGCTCCCCCCAGGGAGGGGAGACCCAGTACTTC.

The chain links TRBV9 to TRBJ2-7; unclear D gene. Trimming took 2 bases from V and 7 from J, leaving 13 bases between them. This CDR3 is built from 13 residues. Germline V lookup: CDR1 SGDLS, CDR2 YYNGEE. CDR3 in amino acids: CASSVTFLGEQYF. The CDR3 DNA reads TGTGCCAGCAGCGTGACTTTCCTCGGGGAGCAGTACTTC.

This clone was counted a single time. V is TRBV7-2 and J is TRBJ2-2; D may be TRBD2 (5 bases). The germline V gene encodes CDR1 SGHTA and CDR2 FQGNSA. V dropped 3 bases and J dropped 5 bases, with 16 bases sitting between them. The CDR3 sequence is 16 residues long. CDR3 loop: CASSFGWAPGTGELFF. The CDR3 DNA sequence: TGTGCCAGCAGCTTTGGGTGGGCCCCGGGGACCGGGGAGCTGTTTTTT.

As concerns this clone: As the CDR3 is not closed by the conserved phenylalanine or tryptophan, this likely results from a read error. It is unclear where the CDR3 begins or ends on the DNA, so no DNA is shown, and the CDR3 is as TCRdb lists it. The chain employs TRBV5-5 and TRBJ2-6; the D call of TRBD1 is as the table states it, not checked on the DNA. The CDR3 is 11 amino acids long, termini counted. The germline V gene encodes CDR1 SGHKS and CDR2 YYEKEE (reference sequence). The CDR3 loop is CASRVCVSHKV.

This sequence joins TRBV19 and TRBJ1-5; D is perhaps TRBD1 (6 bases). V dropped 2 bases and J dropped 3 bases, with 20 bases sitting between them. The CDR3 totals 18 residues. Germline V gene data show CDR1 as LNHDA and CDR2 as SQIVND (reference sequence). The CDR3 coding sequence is TGTGCCAGTAGTATATTAACAACAGGGTACTATAACAATCAGCCCCAGCATTTT. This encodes CASSILTTGYYNNQPQHF.